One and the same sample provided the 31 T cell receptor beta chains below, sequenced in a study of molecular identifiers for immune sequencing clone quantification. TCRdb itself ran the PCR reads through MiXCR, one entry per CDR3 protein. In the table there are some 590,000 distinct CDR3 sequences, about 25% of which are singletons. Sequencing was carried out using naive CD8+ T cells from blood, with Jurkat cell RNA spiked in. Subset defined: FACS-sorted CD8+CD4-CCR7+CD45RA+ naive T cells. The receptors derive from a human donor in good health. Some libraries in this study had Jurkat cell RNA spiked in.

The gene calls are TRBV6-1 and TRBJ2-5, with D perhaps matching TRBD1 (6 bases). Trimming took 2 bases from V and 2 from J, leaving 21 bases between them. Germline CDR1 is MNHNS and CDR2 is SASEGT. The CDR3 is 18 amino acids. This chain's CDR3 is CASSEKEQGLPTQETQYF. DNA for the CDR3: TGTGCCAGCAGTGAAAAGGAACAGGGTCTTCCCACACAAGAGACCCAGTACTTC.

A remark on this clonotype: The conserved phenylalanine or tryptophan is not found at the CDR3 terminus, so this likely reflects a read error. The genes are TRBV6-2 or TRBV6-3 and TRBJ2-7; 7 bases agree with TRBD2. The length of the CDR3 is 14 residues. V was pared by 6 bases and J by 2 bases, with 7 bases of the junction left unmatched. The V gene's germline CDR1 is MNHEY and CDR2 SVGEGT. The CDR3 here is CASSGAGITYEQYS. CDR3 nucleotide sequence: TGTGCCAGCAGCGGAGCGGGAATAACCTACGAGCAGTACTCC.

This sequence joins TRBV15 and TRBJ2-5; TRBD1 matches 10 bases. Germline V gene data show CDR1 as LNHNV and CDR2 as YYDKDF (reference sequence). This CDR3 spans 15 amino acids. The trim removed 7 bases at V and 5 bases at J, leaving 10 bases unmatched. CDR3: CATTNGQGDVETQYF. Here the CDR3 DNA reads TGTGCCACCACCAACGGACAGGGGGATGTCGAGACCCAGTACTTC.

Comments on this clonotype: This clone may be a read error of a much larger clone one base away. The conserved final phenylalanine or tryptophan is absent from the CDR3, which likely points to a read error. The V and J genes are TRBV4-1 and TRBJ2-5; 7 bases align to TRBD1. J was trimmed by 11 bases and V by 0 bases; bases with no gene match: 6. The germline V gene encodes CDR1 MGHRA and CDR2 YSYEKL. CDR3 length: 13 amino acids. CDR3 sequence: CASSQDRGPGQYS. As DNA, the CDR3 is TGCGCCAGCAGCCAAGATAGGGGGCCAGGACAGTACTCC.

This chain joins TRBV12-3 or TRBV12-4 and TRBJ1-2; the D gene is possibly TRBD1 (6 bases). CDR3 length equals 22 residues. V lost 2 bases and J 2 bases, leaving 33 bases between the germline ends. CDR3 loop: CASSLWGNVGFRGRTENYGYTF. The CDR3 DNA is TGTGCCAGCAGTTTATGGGGGAACGTCGGGTTTCGGGGTCGGACAGAAAACTATGGCTACACCTTC.

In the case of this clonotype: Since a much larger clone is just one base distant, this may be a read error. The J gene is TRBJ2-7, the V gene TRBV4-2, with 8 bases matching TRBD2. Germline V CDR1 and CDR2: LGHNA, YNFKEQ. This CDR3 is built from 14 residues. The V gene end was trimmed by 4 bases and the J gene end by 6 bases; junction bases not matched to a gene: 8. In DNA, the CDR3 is TGTGCCAGCAGCCCAGGGACTAGGGGGGGCGAGCAGTACTTC. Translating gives CASSPGTRGGEQYF.

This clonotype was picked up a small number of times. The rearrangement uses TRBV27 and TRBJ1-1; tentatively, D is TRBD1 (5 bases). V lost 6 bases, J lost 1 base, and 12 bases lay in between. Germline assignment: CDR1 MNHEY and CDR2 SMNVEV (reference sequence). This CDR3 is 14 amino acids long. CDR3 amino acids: CASRGLGTNTEAFF. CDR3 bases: TGTGCCAGCAGAGGGTTAGGGACGAACACTGAAGCTTTCTTT.

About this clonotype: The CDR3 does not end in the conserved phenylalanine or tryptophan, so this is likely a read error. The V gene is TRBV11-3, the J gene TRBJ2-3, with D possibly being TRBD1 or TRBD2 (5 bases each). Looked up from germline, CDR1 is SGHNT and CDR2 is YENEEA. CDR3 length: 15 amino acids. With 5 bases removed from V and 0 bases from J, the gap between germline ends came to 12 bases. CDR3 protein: CASSRGETSTDTQYI. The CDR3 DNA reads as TGTGCCAGCAGCCGAGGGGAAACTAGCACAGATACGCAGTATATT.

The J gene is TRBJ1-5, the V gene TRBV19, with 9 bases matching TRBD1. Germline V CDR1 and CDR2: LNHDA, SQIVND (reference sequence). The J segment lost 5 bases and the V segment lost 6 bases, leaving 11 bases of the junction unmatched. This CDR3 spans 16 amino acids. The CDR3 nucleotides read TGTGCCAGTAGAACCCGGGACAGGGTAGCGGATCAGCCCCAGCATTTT. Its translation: CASRTRDRVADQPQHF.

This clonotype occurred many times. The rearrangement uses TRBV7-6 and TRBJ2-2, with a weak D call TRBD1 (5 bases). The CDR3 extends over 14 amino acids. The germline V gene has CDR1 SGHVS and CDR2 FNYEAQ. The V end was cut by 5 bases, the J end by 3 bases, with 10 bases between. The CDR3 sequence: CASSQTGYTGELFF. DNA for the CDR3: TGTGCCAGCAGCCAAACAGGTTACACCGGGGAGCTGTTTTTT.

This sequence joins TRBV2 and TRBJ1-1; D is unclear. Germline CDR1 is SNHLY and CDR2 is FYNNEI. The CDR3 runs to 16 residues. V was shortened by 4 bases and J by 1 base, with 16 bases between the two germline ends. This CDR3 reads CASSVWREGGNTEAFF. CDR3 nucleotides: TGTGCCAGCAGTGTTTGGAGGGAAGGAGGGAACACTGAAGCTTTCTTT. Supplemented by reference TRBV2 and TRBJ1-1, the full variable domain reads EPEVTQTPSHQVTQMGQEVILRCVPISNHLYFYWYRQILGQKVEFLVSFYNNEISEKSEIFDDQFSVERPDGSNFTLKIRSTKLEDSAMYFCASSVWREGGNTEAFFGQGTRLTVV.

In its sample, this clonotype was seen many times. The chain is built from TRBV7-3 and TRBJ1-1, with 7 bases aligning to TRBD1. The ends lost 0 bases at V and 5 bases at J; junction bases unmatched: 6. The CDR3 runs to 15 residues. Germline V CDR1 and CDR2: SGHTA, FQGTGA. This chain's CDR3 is CASSLTRQGRTEAFF. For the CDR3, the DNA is TGTGCCAGCAGCTTAACGCGACAGGGTCGGACTGAAGCTTTCTTT.

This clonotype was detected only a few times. CDR3 protein: CAWSPAWTEAFF. In nucleotides, the CDR3 is TGTGCCTGGAGTCCCGCATGGACTGAAGCTTTCTTT. The chain combines TRBV30 with TRBJ1-1, with D unclear. Germline V gives CDR1 GTSNPN, CDR2 SVGIG (reference sequence). V lost 2 bases to trimming and J lost 5 bases, with 9 bases between them. The CDR3 totals 12 residues.

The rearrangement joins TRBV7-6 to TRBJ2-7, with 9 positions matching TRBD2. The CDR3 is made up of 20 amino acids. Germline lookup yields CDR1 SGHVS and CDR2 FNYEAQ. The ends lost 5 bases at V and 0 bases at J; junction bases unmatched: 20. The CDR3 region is CASSPINPPERGAHSYEQYF. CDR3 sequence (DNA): TGTGCCAGCAGCCCGATAAACCCACCTGAGCGGGGGGCCCACTCCTACGAGCAGTACTTC.

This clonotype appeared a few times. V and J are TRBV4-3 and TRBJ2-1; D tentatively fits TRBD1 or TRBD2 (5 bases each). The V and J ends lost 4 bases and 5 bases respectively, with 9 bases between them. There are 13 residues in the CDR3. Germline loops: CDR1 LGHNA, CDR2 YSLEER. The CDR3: CASSPGRDNEQFF. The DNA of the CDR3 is TGCGCCAGCAGCCCAGGGAGAGACAATGAGCAGTTCTTC.

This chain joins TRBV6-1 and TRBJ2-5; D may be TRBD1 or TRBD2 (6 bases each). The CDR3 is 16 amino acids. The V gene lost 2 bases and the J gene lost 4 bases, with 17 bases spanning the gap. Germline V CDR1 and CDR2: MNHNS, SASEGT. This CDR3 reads CASSELGLPGVETQYF. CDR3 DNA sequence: TGTGCCAGCAGTGAACTGGGACTTCCAGGGGTAGAGACCCAGTACTTC.

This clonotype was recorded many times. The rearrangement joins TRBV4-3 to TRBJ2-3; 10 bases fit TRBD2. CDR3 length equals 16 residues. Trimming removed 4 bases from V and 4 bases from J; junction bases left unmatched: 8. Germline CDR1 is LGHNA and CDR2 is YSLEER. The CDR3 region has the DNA TGCGCCAGCAGCCCATCATCTAGCGGGAGCCCAGATACGCAGTATTTT. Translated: CASSPSSSGSPDTQYF.

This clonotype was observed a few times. The CDR3 loop is CAISGGFSYEQYF. Here the CDR3 DNA reads TGTGCCATCAGTGGCGGATTCTCCTACGAGCAGTACTTC. V and J are TRBV10-3 and TRBJ2-7; D is unclear. V was cut by 4 bases and J by 0 bases, with 7 bases left in between. CDR3 length: 13 residues. Germline assignment: CDR1 ENHRY and CDR2 SYGVKD.

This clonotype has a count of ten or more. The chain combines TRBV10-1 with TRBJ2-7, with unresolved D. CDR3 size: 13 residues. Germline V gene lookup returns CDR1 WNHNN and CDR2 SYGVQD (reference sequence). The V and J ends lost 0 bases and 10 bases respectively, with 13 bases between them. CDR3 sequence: CASSESTQDPQYF. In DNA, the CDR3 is TGCGCCAGCAGTGAGTCGACCCAGGATCCTCAGTACTTC.

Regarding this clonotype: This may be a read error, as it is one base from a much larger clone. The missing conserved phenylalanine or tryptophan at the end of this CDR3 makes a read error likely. The CDR3 reads CASRTLGGGLDTQYL. The CDR3 DNA follows: TGTGCCAGCAGAACCCTCGGGGGGGGATTAGATACGCAGTATTTG. The gene calls are TRBV12-3 or TRBV12-4 and TRBJ2-3; 8 positions match TRBD2. The CDR3 has 15 amino acids. V shed 6 bases and J 5 bases; nucleotides not matched to a gene: 10.

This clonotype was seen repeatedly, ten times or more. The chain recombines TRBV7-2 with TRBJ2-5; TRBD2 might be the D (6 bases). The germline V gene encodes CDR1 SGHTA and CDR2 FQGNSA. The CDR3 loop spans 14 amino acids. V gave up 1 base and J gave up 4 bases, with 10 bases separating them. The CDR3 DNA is TGTGCCAGCAGCTTAGTCACCGGGAGAGAGACCCAGTACTTC. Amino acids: CASSLVTGRETQYF. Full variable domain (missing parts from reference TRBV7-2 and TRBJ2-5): GAGVSQSPSNKVTEKGKDVELRCDPISGHTALYWYRQSLGQGLEFLIYFQGNSAPDKSGLPSDRFSAERTGGSVSTLTIQRTQQEDSAVYLCASSLVTGRETQYFGPGTRLLVL.

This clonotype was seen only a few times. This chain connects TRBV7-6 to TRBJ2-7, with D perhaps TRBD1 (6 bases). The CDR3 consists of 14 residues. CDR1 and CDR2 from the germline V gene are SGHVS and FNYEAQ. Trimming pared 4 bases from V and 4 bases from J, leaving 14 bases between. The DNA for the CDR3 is TGTGCCAGCAGCTACACAATACAGGGTTACGAGCAGTACTTC. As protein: CASSYTIQGYEQYF.

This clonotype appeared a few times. As DNA, the CDR3 is TGTGCCAGCAGCCGGTCGGGGCTGGTCACTGAAGCTTTCTTT. Translation: CASSRSGLVTEAFF. The rearrangement uses TRBV7-9 and TRBJ1-1; weak D call: TRBD1 (5 bases). From germline, CDR1 is SEHNR and CDR2 FQNEAQ (reference sequence). The germline V and J ends were trimmed by 5 bases and 4 bases, with 14 bases remaining between them. The CDR3 runs to 14 residues.

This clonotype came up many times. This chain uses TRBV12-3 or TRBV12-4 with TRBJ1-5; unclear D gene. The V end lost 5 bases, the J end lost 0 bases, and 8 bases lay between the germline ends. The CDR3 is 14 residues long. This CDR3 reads CASSPGDSNQPQHF. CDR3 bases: TGTGCCAGCAGTCCAGGAGATAGCAATCAGCCCCAGCATTTT.

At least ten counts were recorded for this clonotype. This CDR3 is CASSLADPEAFF. CDR3 bases: TGTGCCAGCAGCTTAGCGGACCCTGAAGCTTTCTTT. The chain uses TRBV13 and TRBJ1-1; no firm D call. The germline V gene encodes CDR1 PRHDT and CDR2 FYEKMQ (reference sequence). There are 12 residues in the CDR3. The V and J ends lost 1 base and 6 bases respectively, with 6 bases between them.

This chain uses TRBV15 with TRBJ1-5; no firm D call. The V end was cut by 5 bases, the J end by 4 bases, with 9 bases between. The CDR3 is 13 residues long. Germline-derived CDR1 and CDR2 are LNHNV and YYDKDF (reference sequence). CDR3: CATSQGRNQPQHF. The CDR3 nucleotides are TGTGCCACCAGCCAAGGACGGAATCAGCCCCAGCATTTT.

DNA for the CDR3: TGTGCCAGTAGTACCGAGCGGGAGCCACTCTACAATGAGCAGTTCTTC. This gives the protein CASSTEREPLYNEQFF. The chain recombines TRBV19 with TRBJ2-1, with 8 bases lining up with TRBD2. This CDR3 spans 16 amino acids. V gave up 4 bases and J gave up 3 bases; unmatched junction bases: 8. In germline, CDR1 is LNHDA, CDR2 SQIVND (reference sequence). Full variable domain (rest looked up from reference TRBV19 and TRBJ2-1): DGGITQSPKYLFRKEGQNVTLSCEQNLNHDAMYWYRQDPGQGLRLIYYSQIVNDFQKGDIAEGYSVSREKKESFPLTVTSAQKNPTAFYLCASSTEREPLYNEQFFGPGTRLTVL.

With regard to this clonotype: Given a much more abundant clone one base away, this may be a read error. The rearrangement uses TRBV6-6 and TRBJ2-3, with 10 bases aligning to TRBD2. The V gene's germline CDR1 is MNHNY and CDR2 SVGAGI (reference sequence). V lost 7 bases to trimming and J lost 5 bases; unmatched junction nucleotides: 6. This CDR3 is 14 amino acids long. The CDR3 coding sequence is TGTGCCAGCATTCTAGCGGGGGTTGAAGATACGCAGTATTTT. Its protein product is CASILAGVEDTQYF.

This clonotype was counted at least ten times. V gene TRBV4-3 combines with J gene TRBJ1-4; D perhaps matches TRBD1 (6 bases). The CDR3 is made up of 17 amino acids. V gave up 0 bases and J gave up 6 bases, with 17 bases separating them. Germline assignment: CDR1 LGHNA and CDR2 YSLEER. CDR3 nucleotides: TGCGCCAGCAGCCAAGATCTGCGGGACAACCCTGATGAAAAACTGTTTTTT. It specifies CASSQDLRDNPDEKLFF.

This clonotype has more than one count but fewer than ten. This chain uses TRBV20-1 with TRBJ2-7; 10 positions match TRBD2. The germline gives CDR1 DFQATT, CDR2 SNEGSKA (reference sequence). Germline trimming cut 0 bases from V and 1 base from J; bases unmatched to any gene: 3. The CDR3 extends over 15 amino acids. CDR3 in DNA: TGCAGTGCTAGAGATCGGACTAGCGGTTCCTACGAGCAGTACTTC. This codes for CSARDRTSGSYEQYF.

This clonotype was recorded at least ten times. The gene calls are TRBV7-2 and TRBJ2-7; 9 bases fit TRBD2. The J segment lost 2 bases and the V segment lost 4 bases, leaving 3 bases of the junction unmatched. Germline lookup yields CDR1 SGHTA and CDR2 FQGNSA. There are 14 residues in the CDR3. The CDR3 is CASSSLAGAYEQYF. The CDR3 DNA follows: TGTGCCAGCAGCTCGTTAGCGGGAGCCTACGAGCAGTACTTC. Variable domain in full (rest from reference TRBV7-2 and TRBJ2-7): GAGVSQSPSNKVTEKGKDVELRCDPISGHTALYWYRQSLGQGLEFLIYFQGNSAPDKSGLPSDRFSAERTGGSVSTLTIQRTQQEDSAVYLCASSSLAGAYEQYFGPGTRLTVT.